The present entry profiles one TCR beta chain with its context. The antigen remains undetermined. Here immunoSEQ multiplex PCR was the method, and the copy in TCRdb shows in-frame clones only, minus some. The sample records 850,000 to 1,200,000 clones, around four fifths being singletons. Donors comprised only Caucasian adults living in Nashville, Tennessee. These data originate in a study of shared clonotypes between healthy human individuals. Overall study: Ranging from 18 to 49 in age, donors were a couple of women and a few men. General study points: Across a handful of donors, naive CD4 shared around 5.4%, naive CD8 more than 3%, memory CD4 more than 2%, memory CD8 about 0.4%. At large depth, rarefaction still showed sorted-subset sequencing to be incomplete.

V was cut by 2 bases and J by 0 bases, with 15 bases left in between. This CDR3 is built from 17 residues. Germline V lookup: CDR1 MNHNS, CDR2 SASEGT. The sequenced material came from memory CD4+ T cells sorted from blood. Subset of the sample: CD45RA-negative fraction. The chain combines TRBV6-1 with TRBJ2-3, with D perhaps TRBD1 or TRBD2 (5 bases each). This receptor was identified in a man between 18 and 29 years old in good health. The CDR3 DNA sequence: TGTGCCAGCAGTGAAAGGGTCGGGGCGGCTAGCACAGATACGCAGTATTTT. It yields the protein CASSERVGAASTDTQYF.